A selection of T cell receptor beta chains follows, all from one sample in a study of lymphopenia after photon versus proton radiotherapy. The method was immunoSEQ multiplex PCR; TCRdb's version includes in-frame clones alone and lacks a portion of them. The sample lists fewer than 35,000 clones, approximately 87% occurring once. This specimen was peripheral blood, taken from a patient treated with photon-based radiotherapy. Receptor source: a woman aged 45-65 years with pancreatic cancer. Both conserved end residues are part of each CDR3. The D gene is left open where the match is weak. Clone size is not always given. Where it is, it says once, few, many or a class for expanded clones.

v_call	d_call	j_call	clone_size	cdr3_aa	cdr3_nt
TRBV28	NA	TRBJ1-1	NA	CASSLPRGEGTEAFF	TGTGCCAGCAGTTTGCCTAGGGGGGAGGGCACTGAAGCTTTCTTT
TRBV7-2	NA	TRBJ1-2	NA	CASSLQAPYGYTF	TGTGCCAGCAGCTTGCAGGCCCCCTATGGCTACACCTTC
TRBV5-6	TRBD1	TRBJ1-1	NA	CASNFNRGQVTEAFF	TGTGCCAGCAACTTTAACAGGGGTCAGGTCACTGAAGCTTTCTTT
TRBV19	NA	TRBJ2-5	NA	CASTSRAWLETQYF	TGTGCCAGTACCTCCCGGGCATGGCTAGAGACCCAGTACTTC
TRBV29-1	NA	TRBJ1-2	NA	CSVDVGHGYTF	TGCAGCGTTGATGTGGGACATGGCTACACCTTC
TRBV5-6	NA	TRBJ1-1	NA	CASQMGYGTEAFF	TGTGCCTCCCAGATGGGTTACGGGACTGAAGCTTTCTTT
TRBV7-9	NA	TRBJ2-2	NA	CASSLVSLSGTGELFF	TGTGCCAGCAGCTTAGTCTCGCTTTCGGGGACCGGGGAGCTGTTTTTT
TRBV5-8	NA	TRBJ2-5	NA	CASSLGGGWQETQYF	TGTGCCAGCAGCTTGGGTGGGGGATGGCAAGAGACCCAGTACTTC
TRBV7-2	TRBD2	TRBJ2-7	NA	CASSFLAGGEKEQYF	TGTGCCAGCAGCTTTCTAGCGGGAGGGGAGAAGGAGCAGTACTTC
TRBV7-2	NA	TRBJ1-2	NA	CASSNSYGYTF	TGTGCCAGCAGTAACAGTTATGGCTACACCTTC
TRBV27	NA	TRBJ2-1	NA	CASSLLGRPYNEQFF	TGTGCCAGCAGTTTATTGGGCAGGCCTTACAATGAGCAGTTCTTC
TRBV19	NA	TRBJ1-2	NA	CASSISDTANYGYTF	TGTGCCAGTAGTATATCCGATACAGCTAACTATGGCTACACCTTC
TRBV5-6	TRBD1	TRBJ2-7	NA	CASSFPGTGSREQYF	TGTGCCAGCAGCTTTCCCGGGACAGGGAGTCGCGAGCAGTACTTC
TRBV19	NA	TRBJ1-2	once	CASSIAASRNYGYTF	TGTGCCAGTAGTATAGCGGCCAGCCGTAACTATGGCTACACCTTC
TRBV29-1	NA	TRBJ1-2	NA	CSVGSVNGYTF	TGCAGCGTTGGATCCGTGAATGGCTACACCTTC
TRBV6-5	NA	TRBJ2-7	NA	CASSYSHRSQGSEQYF	TGTGCCAGCAGTTACTCGCACAGGTCCCAAGGGAGCGAGCAGTACTTC
TRBV18	NA	TRBJ2-3	NA	CASSPGTDARTDTQYF	TGTGCCAGCTCACCGGGGACCGATGCGCGGACAGATACGCAGTATTTT
TRBV9	NA	TRBJ1-5	NA	CASSVVDDQPQHF	TGTGCCAGCAGCGTAGTGGATGATCAGCCCCAGCATTTT
TRBV29-1	NA	TRBJ1-2	NA	CSVGIIPDGYTF	TGCAGCGTTGGGATCATTCCGGATGGCTACACCTTC
TRBV6-1	TRBD1	TRBJ2-7	NA	CASSERETGGYEQYF	TGTGCCAGCAGTGAACGGGAGACAGGGGGCTACGAGCAGTACTTC
TRBV10-2	NA	TRBJ2-7	NA	CASTSDGGSYEQYF	TGCGCCAGCACCTCAGACGGCGGCTCCTACGAGCAGTACTTC
TRBV28	NA	TRBJ2-7	NA	CASSSPPTLGQYF	TGTGCCAGCAGTTCCCCCCCCACCCTCGGGCAGTACTTC
TRBV30	TRBD1	TRBJ1-5	few	CAWSAGTGRNQPQHF	TGTGCCTGGAGTGCGGGGACAGGGCGAAATCAGCCCCAGCATTTT
TRBV7-9	TRBD1	TRBJ1-4	NA	CASSAGQFNEKLFF	TGTGCCAGCAGCGCGGGACAGTTCAATGAAAAACTGTTTTTT
TRBV10-1	NA	TRBJ2-2	NA	CASREGSPGTGELFF	TGCGCCAGCAGAGAAGGGAGCCCGGGCACCGGGGAGCTGTTTTTT
TRBV5-1	NA	TRBJ2-5	NA	CASSFRGARWRETQYF	TGCGCCAGCAGCTTTCGTGGCGCAAGGTGGAGGGAGACCCAGTACTTC
TRBV5-1	NA	TRBJ2-7	NA	CASSLAASAYEQYF	TGCGCCAGCAGCTTGGCCGCTAGCGCCTACGAGCAGTACTTC
TRBV6-5	NA	TRBJ2-3	NA	CASSFVSADTQYF	TGTGCCAGCAGTTTTGTCAGTGCAGATACGCAGTATTTT
TRBV5-1	NA	TRBJ2-3	NA	CASSLEVGADTQYF	TGCGCCAGCAGCTTGGAGGTCGGAGCAGATACGCAGTATTTT
TRBV28	NA	TRBJ2-7	NA	CASTARGEQYF	TGTGCCAGCACCGCTCGGGGCGAGCAGTACTTC
TRBV29-1	NA	TRBJ2-3	NA	CSVLILGKWDTQYF	TGCAGCGTTCTCATACTCGGCAAATGGGATACGCAGTATTTT
TRBV5-1	TRBD1	TRBJ2-6	NA	CASSYYRGVSGANVLTF	TGCGCCAGCAGCTATTACAGGGGCGTCTCTGGGGCCAACGTCCTGACTTTC
TRBV15	NA	TRBJ2-7	NA	CATSSPTRDEQYF	TGTGCCACCAGCAGCCCCACTAGAGACGAGCAGTACTTC